This TCR beta chain was identified during a study of blood T cell repertoires in COVID-19. The repertoire was sequenced with immunoSEQ multiplex PCR; TCRdb's copy has only in-frame clones and lacks some. Of 110,000 to 150,000 clones listed, around nine tenths are singletons. This clonotype was sampled from a middle-aged woman with acute or convalescent COVID-19. Sequenced input: peripheral blood.

This CDR3 reads CASSQGAPLTQFF. The CDR3 region has the DNA TGTGCCAGCAGCCAAGGGGCGCCCTTAACGCAGTTCTTC. The chain uses TRBV14 and TRBJ2-1; the D is unclear. The germline V and J ends were trimmed by 1 base and 12 bases, with 13 bases remaining between them. Germline loops: CDR1 SGHDN, CDR2 FVKESK. The CDR3 sequence is 13 residues long. Based on the CDR3 plus reference TRBV14 and TRBJ2-1, the full variable domain is EAGVTQFPSHSVIEKGQTVTLRCDPISGHDNLYWYRRVMGKEIKFLLHFVKESKQDESGMPNNRFLAERTGGTYSTLKVQPAELEDSGVYFCASSQGAPLTQFFGPGTRLTVL.